The next 22 T cell receptor beta chains were all read from a single sample in a study of vaccination and CD4 T cells after COVID-19 (dated by TCRdb to between 2020 and 2023). Libraries were made using PCR. The run used an Illumina iSeq 100. TCR sequencing of DNA from cultured CD4+ T cells used the Oncomine TCR Beta short-read assay at the Johns Hopkins FTIC core. TCRdb reprocessing: public reads trimmed at Q25 with fastp, clones called with MiXCR, in-frame beta chains kept. All rows with the same CDR3 protein become a single entry with the most common DNA and genes. The table for this sample lists some 18,000 distinct CDR3 sequences; over 75% of them were counted only once. Less than 20% of the sample lies in the top ten. For these TCRs, the target antigens are not known. The sample's treatment or condition, from its label and the paper: roughly ten-day PBMC culture with coronavirus spike peptide pools or control peptides (ViraFEST assay).

The sample was CD4+ T cells from blood, cultured in vitro, taken after SARS-CoV-2 vaccination. These TCRs come from a human donor who received a COVID-19 vaccine.

This rearrangement joins TRBV2 to TRBJ1-1; 9 nucleotides agree with TRBD1. V dropped 7 bases and J dropped 1; count of bases not matched to a gene: 4. The CDR3 runs 14 residues. Germline V CDR1 and CDR2: SNHLY, FYNNEI. This CDR3 is CASNTGGSNTEAFF. The CDR3 DNA follows: TGTGCCAGCAATACAGGGGGCTCGAACACTGAAGCTTTCTTT.

This clonotype came up a few times. The CDR3 DNA follows: TGTGCCAGCAGTTACAGTCGAGACACGAGCAATCAGCCCCAGCATTTT. This codes for CASSYSRDTSNQPQHF. The rearrangement uses TRBV6-2 or TRBV6-3 and TRBJ1-5; D is unclear. The germline CDR1 and CDR2 sequences are MNHEY and SVGEGT. The CDR3 length is 16 residues. Trimming removed 2 bases from V and 1 base from J, with 12 bases in between.

The gene calls are TRBV6-1 and TRBJ2-3; a weak D match, TRBD1 (6 bases). V dropped 6 bases and J dropped 0 bases, with 10 bases sitting between them. The CDR3 spans 14 residues. In germline, CDR1 is MNHNS, CDR2 SASEGT. In DNA, the CDR3 is TGTGCCAGCAGGGACAGCTCTAGCACAGATACGCAGTATTTT. It yields the protein CASRDSSSTDTQYF.

The rearrangement links TRBV15 to TRBJ1-3; no clear D gene. The CDR3 covers 16 residues. Trimming pared 0 bases from V and 0 bases from J, leaving 9 bases between. CDR1 and CDR2 from the germline V gene are LNHNV and YYDKDF (reference sequence). CDR3 DNA: TGTGCCACCAGCAGAGATAGGAGGAGCTCTGGAAACACCATATATTTT. Protein sequence: CATSRDRRSSGNTIYF.

The chain uses TRBV11-3 and TRBJ2-2; 9 positions agree with TRBD2. The CDR3 is 18 residues long. Losses at the gene ends were 5 bases for V and 0 bases for J; bases not matched to a gene: 10. CDR1 is SGHNT, CDR2 YENEEA, per germline. Written as DNA, the CDR3 is TGTGCCAGCAGCCCGGGGGTAGCGGGGGCCCCGAACACCGGGGAGCTGTTTTTT. This sequence encodes CASSPGVAGAPNTGELFF. Supplemented by reference TRBV11-3 and TRBJ2-2, the full variable domain reads EAGVVQSPRYKIIEKKQPVAFWCNPISGHNTLYWYLQNLGQGPELLIRYENEEAVDDSQLPKDRFSAERLKGVDSTLKIQPAELGDSAVYLCASSPGVAGAPNTGELFFGEGSRLTVL.

The chain links TRBV6-1 to TRBJ1-5; 9 nucleotides line up with TRBD1. Germline-derived CDR1 and CDR2 are MNHNS and SASEGT. This CDR3 is built from 15 residues. V shed 6 bases, J shed 5 bases, and the junction held 8 bases outside the gene matches. CDR3 residues: CASRSGTGQYQPQHF. The CDR3 region has the DNA TGTGCCAGCAGGTCCGGGACAGGGCAATATCAGCCCCAGCATTTT.

This clonotype was seen more than once but under ten times. The rearrangement joins TRBV5-1 to TRBJ2-3, with 7 positions matching TRBD1. The CDR3 runs 18 residues. The germline gives CDR1 SGHRS, CDR2 YFSETQ. J lost 3 bases, V lost 4 bases, and 17 bases had no gene match. CDR3 sequence: CASSRRPIGGVETDTQYF. The DNA of the CDR3 is TGCGCCAGCAGCCGCCGACCTATAGGGGGCGTAGAGACAGATACGCAGTATTTT.

The chain has TRBV19 and TRBJ1-5; D is uncertain. Germline V gene sequence: CDR1 LNHDA, CDR2 SQIVND (reference sequence). The CDR3 extends over 13 amino acids. V was trimmed by 1 base and J by 4 bases, leaving 5 bases between them. The CDR3 loop reads CASSIGGNQPQHF. The CDR3 DNA sequence: TGTGCCAGTAGTATAGGAGGAAATCAGCCCCAGCATTTT.

V and J are TRBV6-1 and TRBJ2-4; D unclear. V shed 3 bases and J shed 5 bases, with 5 bases lying between them. Germline assignment: CDR1 MNHNS and CDR2 SASEGT. The CDR3 totals 12 residues. CDR3 residues: CASSDYENIQYF. The CDR3 DNA reads as TGTGCCAGCAGTGACTATGAAAACATTCAGTACTTC.

The chain employs TRBV2 and TRBJ1-6; 7 bases match TRBD1. This CDR3 has 15 amino acids. CDR1 is SNHLY and CDR2 is FYNNEI in the germline V gene. V lost 3 bases to trimming and J lost 7 bases; unmatched junction nucleotides: 6. Here the CDR3 DNA reads TGTGCCAGCAGTGATTCACAAGGGGGCAATTCACCCCTCCACTTT. This translates into CASSDSQGGNSPLHF. The full variable domain, rest sourced from reference TRBV2 and TRBJ1-6, is EPEVTQTPSHQVTQMGQEVILRCVPISNHLYFYWYRQILGQKVEFLVSFYNNEISEKSEIFDDQFSVERPDGSNFTLKIRSTKLEDSAMYFCASSDSQGGNSPLHFGNGTRLTVT.

V is TRBV12-3 or TRBV12-4 and J is TRBJ2-2; 14 bases match TRBD2. Trimming took 4 bases from V and 3 from J; bases not matched to a gene: 4. The CDR3 loop spans 17 amino acids. In DNA, the CDR3 is TGTGCCAGCAGTTCGACTAGCGGGGGGGCCTACACCGGGGAGCTGTTTTTT. Translated, it gives CASSSTSGGAYTGELFF.

This sequence joins TRBV2 and TRBJ1-6, with D uncertain. The CDR3 covers 14 residues. Per the germline V gene, CDR1 is SNHLY and CDR2 is FYNNEI. Trimming shortened V by 6 bases and J by 8 bases, and 14 bases separated the two germline ends. CDR3 residues: CASREGNPDSPLHF. The CDR3 bases are TGTGCCAGCAGGGAGGGAAATCCTGATTCACCCCTCCACTTT.

This chain links TRBV5-1 with TRBJ1-5; the D gene is possibly TRBD1 (5 bases). The CDR3 is 16 residues long. V lost 0 bases, J lost 6 bases, and 16 bases lay in between. CDR1 SGHRS and CDR2 YFSETQ come from the germline V gene. CDR3 sequence reads: CASSLVGSERGQPQHF. In DNA, the CDR3 is TGCGCCAGCAGCTTGGTTGGTTCCGAGAGGGGTCAGCCCCAGCATTTT.

This clonotype was recorded once. The genes are TRBV2 and TRBJ2-7, with TRBD1 matching 10 bases. J gave up 3 bases and V 6 bases, and 2 bases lay outside the gene matches. The germline V gene encodes CDR1 SNHLY and CDR2 FYNNEI. The CDR3 is 13 amino acids. The CDR3 loop reads CASRRTGGYEQYF. Written as DNA, the CDR3 is TGTGCCAGCAGACGGACAGGGGGCTACGAGCAGTACTTC.

The table lists this clonotype with a count of one. A junction end diverges from the germline sequence, so it may reflect a read error. The chain employs TRBV2 and TRBJ1-2; 7 nucleotides match TRBD1. Germline assignment: CDR1 SNHLY and CDR2 FYNNEI. This CDR3 has 13 amino acids. CDR3 in DNA: TGTGCCAGCAGTGAATCAACGGCGGGGGACAGCGGGTTC. It encodes CASSESTAGDSGF.

The rearrangement joins TRBV19 to TRBJ2-6, with D possibly being TRBD1 or TRBD2 (6 bases each). Trimming cost V 6 bases and J 3 bases, with 15 bases left between them. The CDR3 totals 16 residues. CDR1 is LNHDA and CDR2 is SQIVND in the germline V gene (reference sequence). This CDR3 is CASRKGEAGGANVLTF. The CDR3, as DNA: TGTGCCAGTAGAAAGGGGGAAGCGGGTGGGGCCAACGTCCTGACTTTC. The variable domain in full, with the rest retrieved from reference TRBV19 and TRBJ2-6, is DGGITQSPKYLFRKEGQNVTLSCEQNLNHDAMYWYRQDPGQGLRLIYYSQIVNDFQKGDIAEGYSVSREKKESFPLTVTSAQKNPTAFYLCASRKGEAGGANVLTFGAGSRLTVL.

The chain couples TRBV4-1 to TRBJ2-7; D may be TRBD1 (5 bases). V lost 2 bases and J 3 bases, leaving 14 bases between the germline ends. The CDR3 sequence is 15 residues long. Looked up from germline, CDR1 is MGHRA and CDR2 is YSYEKL. The CDR3 is CASSQFQGNDYEQYF. CDR3 nucleotide sequence: TGCGCCAGCAGCCAATTCCAGGGTAACGACTACGAGCAGTACTTC.

The rearrangement uses TRBV20-1 and TRBJ1-2; a weak D match, TRBD1 (6 bases). V shed 0 bases and J shed 8 bases, with 19 bases lying between them. Germline-derived CDR1 and CDR2 are DFQATT and SNEGSKA (reference sequence). CDR3 size: 15 residues. The CDR3 loop reads CSARELAGAVRGYTF. In nucleotides, the CDR3 is TGCAGTGCTAGAGAGTTGGCAGGGGCCGTTAGAGGCTACACCTTC.

V gene TRBV25-1 combines with J gene TRBJ2-6; 7 bases match TRBD1. CDR1 is MGHDK and CDR2 is SYGVNS in the germline V gene. J was trimmed by 4 bases and V by 1 base; bases with no gene match: 4. The CDR3 covers 16 residues. CDR3 coding DNA: TGTGCCAGCAGTGAATTTAGGGGGCCAGGGGCCAACGTCCTGACTTTC. It codes for CASSEFRGPGANVLTF.

V is TRBV11-3 and J is TRBJ2-1; TRBD2 matches at 7 bases. V lost 9 bases and J lost 9; bases outside the gene matches: 14. CDR1 and CDR2 from the germline V gene are SGHNT and YENEEA. The CDR3 spans 14 residues. CDR3 DNA sequence: TGTGCCAGTCACGGGCGGACTAGGTCACGTGAGCAGTTCTTC. This codes for CASHGRTRSREQFF.

The chain has TRBV20-1 and TRBJ1-2; 12 bases are shared with TRBD1. Looked up from germline, CDR1 is DFQATT and CDR2 is SNEGSKA (reference sequence). CDR3 length equals 14 residues. The J segment lost 7 bases and the V segment lost 4 bases, leaving 7 bases of the junction unmatched. The CDR3 DNA is TGCAGTGCTATGGGACAGGGGGCCTTTCGTGGCTACACCTTC. Its protein product is CSAMGQGAFRGYTF.

The gene calls are TRBV20-1 and TRBJ2-5; 12 bases align to TRBD2. There are 14 residues in the CDR3. The junction had 4 bases not matched to a gene; V was cut back by 7 bases and J by 1 base. Germline V gene sequence: CDR1 DFQATT, CDR2 SNEGSKA (reference sequence). For the CDR3, the DNA is TGCAGTGGCACTAGCGGGGGGTTCCAAGAGACCCAGTACTTC. Translation gives CSGTSGGFQETQYF.